This TCR beta chain emerged from a study of T cells after yellow fever vaccination. Study background: Fractions with few cells were prepared using SMART-Seq v4 Ultra Low Input. Broader study findings: Post-booster repertoires again held most primary-vaccination clones (about 96% CD4, 88% CD8). Weaker overall was a secondary response that nonetheless peaked faster, on day 5 versus 15. The presence of abundant clonotypes contaminating from the bulk population was possible in FACS-sorted repertoires.

TCRdb itself ran the 5' RACE reads through MiXCR, one entry per CDR3 protein. The sample holds approximately 120,000 distinct CDR3 sequences; approximately 9% are singletons and the top ten take about 40%. This clonotype has only a few counts. The antigen is undetermined. V was trimmed by 2 bases and J by 2 bases, leaving 9 bases between them. The length of the CDR3 is 14 residues. Source: CD8+ T cells sorted from PBMCs, taken on the day of the yellow fever booster vaccination. The source of this sequence is a man aged 18 to 30 who received the YFV17D yellow fever vaccine. The chain carries TRBV12-3 or TRBV12-4 and TRBJ1-1, with a possible D match to TRBD1 (5 bases). CDR3 residues: CASSLSGGNTEAFF. The CDR3 nucleotides are TGTGCCAGCAGTTTATCGGGGGGTAACACTGAAGCTTTCTTT.